This passage covers 10 T cell receptor beta chains from one sample sequenced in a study of T cell responses to AZD1222 COVID-19 vaccine. Sequenced by immunoSEQ multiplex PCR; TCRdb stores in-frame clones only, minus some. There are 40,000 to 55,000 clones in the sample; roughly 90% occur only once, and roughly 1.1% lies in the top ten. Sequencing used peripheral blood, obtained 28 days after the second AZD1222 dose. The receptors derive from an adult who received the AZD1222 COVID-19 vaccine.

The rearrangement uses TRBV20-1 and TRBJ2-3; the D is unclear. The CDR3 loop spans 10 amino acids. The V and J ends lost 6 bases and 3 bases respectively, with 4 bases between them. CDR1 and CDR2 from the germline V gene are DFQATT and SNEGSKA (reference sequence). CDR3 nucleotide sequence: TGCAGTGCACGAACAGATACGCAGTATTTT. Translated, it gives CSARTDTQYF.

The DNA for the CDR3 is TGTGCCAGCAGTCTGGACAGGTCCGACACCACTGAAGCTTTCTTT. Its translation: CASSLDRSDTTEAFF. The genes are TRBV2 and TRBJ1-1; 7 nucleotides align to TRBD1. Trimming took 5 bases from V and 4 from J; bases not matched to a gene: 10. Germline-derived CDR1 and CDR2 are SNHLY and FYNNEI. This CDR3 is 15 amino acids long.

The chain employs TRBV20-1 and TRBJ1-1; D is uncertain. The CDR3 spans 11 residues. V shed 6 bases and J shed 3 bases, with 8 bases lying between them. The germline V gene encodes CDR1 DFQATT and CDR2 SNEGSKA (reference sequence). CDR3 bases: TGCAGTGCGAAAGGGTACACTGAAGCTTTCTTT. Translation: CSAKGYTEAFF.

This clone was counted once. The CDR3 DNA reads as TGTGCCAGCAGCTTTGGGGGTGGCACTGAAGCTTTCTTT. Its translation is CASSFGGGTEAFF. The V gene is TRBV13, the J gene TRBJ1-1; D is possibly TRBD1 (5 bases). This CDR3 has 13 amino acids. Germline CDR1 PRHDT, CDR2 FYEKMQ (reference sequence). Trimming left V 3 bases short and J 4 bases short, with 9 bases between.

The rearrangement links TRBV3-1 (or the pseudogene TRBV3-2) to TRBJ1-5, with TRBD1 identical over 9 bases. CDR1 is LGHDT, CDR2 YNNKEL, per germline (reference sequence). CDR3 length: 14 residues. The V segment lost 5 bases and the J segment 7 bases; nucleotides outside the gene matches: 6. The CDR3 is CASSGGQGSQPQHF. CDR3 DNA sequence: TGTGCCAGCAGCGGCGGACAGGGGAGCCAGCCCCAGCATTTT.

The chain joins TRBV4-3 to TRBJ1-3; D ambiguous. The CDR3 has 17 residues. Trimming stripped 0 bases from V and 4 bases from J, with 16 bases between. Germline values: CDR1 LGHNA, CDR2 YSLEER. The CDR3 DNA follows: TGCGCCAGCAGCCAAGATTGGAGGAGACCCAGGGGAAACACCATATATTTT. It codes for CASSQDWRRPRGNTIYF.

The chain recombines TRBV2 with TRBJ1-1, with D maybe TRBD1 (5 bases). CDR1 and CDR2 from the germline V gene are SNHLY and FYNNEI. Trimming removed 4 bases from V and 5 bases from J, with 17 bases in between. There are 15 residues in the CDR3. CDR3 amino acids: CASSVGQGWSTEAFF. CDR3 coding DNA: TGTGCCAGCAGTGTTGGGCAGGGTTGGTCGACTGAAGCTTTCTTT.

The V call is TRBV25-1, the J call TRBJ2-5; perhaps TRBD2 as D (6 bases). CDR3 length: 13 amino acids. V was cut by 6 bases and J by 5 bases, with 13 bases left in between. The germline V gene encodes CDR1 MGHDK and CDR2 SYGVNS. The CDR3 sequence: CASSYGGTETQYF. The CDR3 bases are TGTGCCAGCAGCTACGGGGGTACTGAGACCCAGTACTTC.

The J gene is TRBJ1-1, the V gene TRBV13; D is undetermined. The CDR3 is 14 amino acids. Germline CDR1 is PRHDT and CDR2 is FYEKMQ (reference sequence). The ends were cut back, 3 bases at V and 0 bases at J, with 8 bases in the middle. CDR3 coding DNA: TGTGCCAGCAGCTTCACCAGATTGAACACTGAAGCTTTCTTT. This encodes CASSFTRLNTEAFF.

This chain uses TRBV6-2 or TRBV6-3 with TRBJ2-1, with D possibly TRBD2 on 6 matching bases. With 6 bases removed from V and 8 bases from J, the gap between germline ends came to 14 bases. From germline, CDR1 is MNHEY and CDR2 SVGEGT. The CDR3 is 13 amino acids. Here the CDR3 DNA reads TGTGCCAGCAGCAGAGGAGGGCCTTATGAGCAGTTCTTC. As protein: CASSRGGPYEQFF.